Presented here are 5 T cell receptor beta chains from one specimen sequenced in a study of OX40 agonist ivuxolimab in advanced cancers. TCRdb's copy holds only in-frame clones and misses some; the assay was immunoSEQ multiplex PCR. The data contain more than 9,000 clones, approximately 78% of them seen just once; the ten biggest clones take up about 19%. The sample consisted of CD4+ or CD8+ T cells sorted from blood, taken in a trial of the OX40 agonist ivuxolimab. The receptors were gathered from an adult with an advanced solid tumor such as melanoma, head and neck, liver or kidney cancer.

CDR3 DNA sequence: TGTGCCAGCAGTCCGGACAGTCTCTACGAGCAGTACTTC. It specifies CASSPDSLYEQYF. The chain recombines TRBV27 with TRBJ2-7; weak D call: TRBD1 (6 bases). V shed 5 bases and J shed 3 bases, with 11 bases lying between them. The CDR3 covers 13 residues. Germline lookup yields CDR1 MNHEY and CDR2 SMNVEV (reference sequence).

The rearrangement uses TRBV5-6 and TRBJ2-5; a possible D gene is TRBD1 (6 bases). The last part of the DNA fits TRBJ2-7 better; the J call may be wrong. The CDR3 consists of 14 residues. Germline CDR1 reads SGHDT; CDR2 reads YYEEEE. The CDR3 bases are TGTGCCAGCAGCTTCCAACAGGGTTCCTACGAGCAGTACTTC. Protein product: CASSFQQGSYEQYF.

This clone appeared a few times. J is TRBJ1-4 and V is TRBV27, with D perhaps matching TRBD1 (6 bases). This CDR3 is 15 amino acids long. Trimming shortened V by 6 bases and J by 8 bases, and 19 bases separated the two germline ends. The V gene's germline CDR1 is MNHEY and CDR2 SMNVEV (reference sequence). Written as DNA, the CDR3 is TGTGCCAGCAGCTCCCTCGGAGGGGGGGGCGAAAAACTGTTTTTT. Translation: CASSSLGGGGEKLFF.

V usage is TRBV29-1 and J usage is TRBJ2-2; D ambiguous. V gave up 6 bases and J gave up 5 bases, with 10 bases separating them. The CDR3 covers 12 residues. Germline assignment: CDR1 SQVTM and CDR2 ANQGSEA. The CDR3 DNA reads as TGCAGCGTCCTTAAGATTACCGGGGAGCTGTTTTTT. Its protein is CSVLKITGELFF.

This chain links TRBV27 with TRBJ1-4, with D perhaps TRBD1 (6 bases). Trimming stripped 0 bases from V and 4 bases from J, with 9 bases between. This CDR3 region has 15 residues. The germline CDR1 and CDR2 sequences are MNHEY and SMNVEV (reference sequence). The CDR3 region is CASSLSGTYNEKLFF. CDR3 bases: TGTGCCAGCAGTTTATCAGGGACATATAATGAAAAACTGTTTTTT.